This T cell receptor delta chain was sequenced during a study of Vδ1+ human thymocytes. Whole-study results and caveats: Unlike peripheral blood Vdelta1+ controls, thymic delta-chain sequences included about 20% Vdelta2 and few Vdelta3. Thymic TRG and TRD repertoires appeared highly polyclonal, with Gaussian CDR3 length distributions.

Extracted RNA was reverse transcribed into cDNA. Multiplex PCR used pooled V-gene forward primers and a constant-region reverse primer to amplify CDR3s. TCRdb called clones anew from the multiplex PCR reads with CATT. The table records some 73,000 delta-chain clones, about 35% of them present only once. In the case of this clone: The antigen remains unidentified.

The ends lost 0 bases at V and 1 base at J; junction bases unmatched: 15. Germline V gene data show CDR1 as TSWWSYY and CDR2 as QGS. The CDR3 length is 20 residues. Material for sequencing was Vdelta1+ gamma-delta thymocytes from the thymus. Subset indicated: FACS-sorted CD3+ TCRalphabeta- TCRVdelta1+ TCRVdelta2- thymocytes. The receptor was isolated from a boy in the first two years of life who had congenital heart surgery. The chain employs TRDV1 and TRDJ1; 9 bases are a match to TRDD3. The CDR3 is CALGELIFTLGDPLTDKLIF. The CDR3 DNA sequence: TGTGCTCTTGGGGAACTAATTTTCACCCTGGGGGATCCTCTCACCGATAAACTCATCTTT.